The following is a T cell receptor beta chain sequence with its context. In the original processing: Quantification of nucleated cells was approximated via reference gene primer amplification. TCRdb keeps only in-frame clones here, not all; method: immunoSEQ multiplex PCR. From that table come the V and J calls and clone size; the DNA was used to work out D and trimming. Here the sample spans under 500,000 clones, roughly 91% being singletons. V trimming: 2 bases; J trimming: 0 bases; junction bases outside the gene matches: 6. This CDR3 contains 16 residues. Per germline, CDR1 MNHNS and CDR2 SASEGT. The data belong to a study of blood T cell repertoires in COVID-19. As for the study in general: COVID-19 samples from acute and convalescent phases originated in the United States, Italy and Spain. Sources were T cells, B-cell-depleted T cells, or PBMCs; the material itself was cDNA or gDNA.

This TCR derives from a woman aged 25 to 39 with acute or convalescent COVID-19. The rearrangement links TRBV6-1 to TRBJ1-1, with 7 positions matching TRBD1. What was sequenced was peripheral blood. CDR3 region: CASSESWDSMNTEAFF. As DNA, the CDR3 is TGTGCCAGCAGTGAATCCTGGGACAGCATGAACACTGAAGCTTTCTTT.